The T cell receptor (beta chain) described here comes from a study of post-analysis software for immune sequencing data. Study details: There were relapsing-remitting, secondary progressive and progressive-relapsing multiple sclerosis among the disease courses included. Study results and limitations: Patients used about five TRBV segments, including TRBV5-6, TRBV5-1 and TRBV20-1, more often than controls. Controls significantly exceeded multiple sclerosis patients in normalized Chao1 diversity.

The CDR3 contains 16 residues. Germline CDR1 and CDR2: MDHEN and SYDVKM. Unique molecular identifiers tagged the TCR beta cDNA libraries. Input of roughly 0.85 to 11 million T cells yielded some 500,000 cDNA molecules. TCRdb reprocessed the PCR reads with MiXCR, giving one entry per CDR3 protein. Of 350,000 to 450,000 distinct CDR3 sequences listed, more than 30% were seen once; the top ten hold approximately 7.7%. Turning to this clonotype: Its matching antigen is unknown.

The sequenced sample was blood. This chain uses TRBV28 with TRBJ2-7, with D possibly being TRBD1 or TRBD2 (5 bases each). The J call could be wrong; TRBJ2-4 is a better fit for the DNA end. This receptor was identified in a girl aged 2 to 10 with multiple sclerosis. CDR3 protein: CASSLKDPGSGNIQYF. The CDR3 bases are TGTGCCAGCAGTTTAAAGGACCCAGGGAGTGGAAACATTCAGTACTTC.